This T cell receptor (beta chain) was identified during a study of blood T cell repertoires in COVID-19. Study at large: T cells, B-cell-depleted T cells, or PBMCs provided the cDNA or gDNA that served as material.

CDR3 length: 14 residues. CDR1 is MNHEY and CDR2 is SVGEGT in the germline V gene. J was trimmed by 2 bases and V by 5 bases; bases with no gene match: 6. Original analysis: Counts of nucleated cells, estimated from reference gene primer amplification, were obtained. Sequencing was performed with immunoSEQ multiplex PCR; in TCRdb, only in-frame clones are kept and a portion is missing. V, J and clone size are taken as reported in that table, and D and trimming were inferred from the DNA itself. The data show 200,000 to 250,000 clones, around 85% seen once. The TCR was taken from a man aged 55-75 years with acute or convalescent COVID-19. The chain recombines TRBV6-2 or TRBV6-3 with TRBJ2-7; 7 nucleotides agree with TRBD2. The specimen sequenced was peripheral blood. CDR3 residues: CASSISGKPYEQYF. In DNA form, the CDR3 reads TGTGCCAGCAGTATCAGCGGGAAACCCTACGAGCAGTACTTC.